The next 11 T cell receptor beta chains were all read from a single sample in a study of blood T cell repertoires in COVID-19. Some clones are missing from TCRdb's copy, which holds only in-frame ones; the method was immunoSEQ multiplex PCR. Of approximately 290,000 clones in the sample, approximately 89% were seen once. Input material: peripheral blood. The receptors were sampled from a woman aged 25 to 39 with COVID-19, enrolled during active disease.

The V and J genes are TRBV19 and TRBJ2-1; 11 bases align to TRBD2. This CDR3 spans 15 amino acids. Looked up from germline, CDR1 is LNHDA and CDR2 is SQIVND (reference sequence). J gave up 4 bases and V 7 bases, and 6 bases lay outside the gene matches. Here the CDR3 reads CASKRLAGGYNEQFF. In nucleotides, the CDR3 is TGTGCCAGTAAGAGGCTAGCGGGAGGATACAATGAGCAGTTCTTC.

The genes are TRBV6-1 and TRBJ1-6; D unclear. Deletions cut 2 bases from V and 8 bases from J, with 13 bases between. Germline CDR1 MNHNS, CDR2 SASEGT. The CDR3 consists of 15 residues. This CDR3 is CASSELADGYSPLHF. CDR3 nucleotide sequence: TGTGCCAGCAGTGAATTAGCGGACGGATATTCACCCCTCCACTTT.

The chain's CDR3 is CASSYVAGGPRDTQYF. DNA of the CDR3: TGTGCCAGCAGTTACGTAGCGGGGGGGCCAAGAGATACGCAGTATTTT. The rearrangement joins TRBV6-2 or TRBV6-3 to TRBJ2-3; 11 bases align to TRBD2. The CDR3 has 16 residues. J lost 5 bases, V lost 2 bases, and 6 bases had no gene match. In germline, CDR1 is MNHEY, CDR2 SVGEGT.

CDR3 coding DNA: TGCGCCAGCAGCCAAGATGGGACAGGGGGCGAGCTGTTTTTT. It codes for CASSQDGTGGELFF. The rearrangement links TRBV4-1 to TRBJ2-2; 12 nucleotides line up with TRBD1. J lost 11 bases, V lost 0 bases, and 1 base had no gene match. The CDR3 covers 14 residues. Germline CDR1 reads MGHRA; CDR2 reads YSYEKL.

The rearrangement uses TRBV6-2 or TRBV6-3 and TRBJ1-2; TRBD1 matches 7 bases. The germline CDR1 and CDR2 sequences are MNHEY and SVGEGT. This CDR3 contains 14 residues. J gave up 5 bases and V 5 bases, and 8 bases lay outside the gene matches. CDR3 in DNA: TGTGCCAGCAGTCCGGTGACAGGGCTTTATGGCTACACCTTC. Amino acids: CASSPVTGLYGYTF.

The gene calls are TRBV18 and TRBJ1-5; 8 bases line up with TRBD1. The CDR3 runs 15 residues. Trimming cost V 3 bases and J 6 bases; bases outside gene matches: 7. Looked up from germline, CDR1 is KGHSH and CDR2 is LQKENI. CDR3 bases: TGTGCCAGCTCACCGGACAGGGAGAGGGGTCAGCCCCAGCATTTT. Its translation: CASSPDRERGQPQHF.

This chain links TRBV7-8 with TRBJ2-4; D is unclear. V shed 0 bases and J shed 0 bases, with 12 bases lying between them. Germline loops: CDR1 SGHVS, CDR2 FQNEAQ. CDR3 length: 17 residues. The CDR3 loop reads CASSLAPRLLAKNIQYF. The CDR3 nucleotides read TGTGCCAGCAGCTTAGCCCCCAGGTTACTAGCCAAAAACATTCAGTACTTC.

As concerns this clone: Sequence at one end of the junction differs from germline and may be a read error. V gene TRBV6-6 combines with J gene TRBJ2-5; 8 bases are shared with TRBD1. From germline, CDR1 is MNHNY and CDR2 SVGAGI (reference sequence). The CDR3 extends over 14 amino acids. The chain's CDR3 is CASSYWTGQETQYF. The DNA for the CDR3 is TGTGCCAGCAGCTACTGGACAGGGCAAGAGACCCAGTACTTC.

The chain combines TRBV2 with TRBJ1-5; tentative D call: TRBD1 (6 bases). The germline V gene has CDR1 SNHLY and CDR2 FYNNEI. This CDR3 region has 17 residues. The V end lost 10 bases, the J end lost 4 bases, and 26 bases lay between the germline ends. The CDR3 here is CATSGAWEGRINQPQHF. The CDR3 coding sequence is TGTGCCACATCAGGGGCTTGGGAGGGGAGGATTAATCAGCCCCAGCATTTT.

A single count supports this clone. The V gene is TRBV11-2, the J gene TRBJ1-6; D perhaps matches TRBD1 (6 bases). Looked up from germline, CDR1 is SGHAT and CDR2 is FQNNGV. Trimming took off 0 bases at V and 5 bases at J, with 11 bases between the two ends. The CDR3 extends over 16 amino acids. The chain's CDR3 is CASSLDLGGNNSPLHF. CDR3 DNA sequence: TGTGCCAGCAGCTTAGATTTAGGGGGTAATAATTCACCCCTCCACTTT.

J is TRBJ1-6 and V is TRBV27; 7 nucleotides line up with TRBD1. Trimming cost V 4 bases and J 15 bases; bases outside gene matches: 12. CDR1 is MNHEY, CDR2 SMNVEV, per germline (reference sequence). This CDR3 has 14 amino acids. The CDR3 region is CASSSRQGLMLLHF. Written as DNA, the CDR3 is TGTGCCAGCAGTTCCCGACAGGGATTGATGCTCCTCCACTTT.